The 17 T cell receptor beta chains below come from one sample, sequenced in a study of CD8+CD57+ T cells in acquired aplastic anemia. CDR3 and TCR beta VDJ profiling relied on a genomic DNA template. MiXCR, applied by TCRdb to the reads, yields one record per CDR3 protein. The table records about 180,000 distinct CDR3 sequences, roughly half of them present only once. Material: sorted CD4+, CD8+, or CD8+CD57+ T cells (not recorded which) from PBMCs. The receptors were gathered from a human donor in good health.

This clonotype was seen repeatedly, ten times or more. The CDR3, as DNA: TGTGCCAGCAGCTTAAGCCCCCACGACAATGAGCAGTTCTTC. This codes for CASSLSPHDNEQFF. The chain uses TRBV11-2 and TRBJ2-1; D remains unclear. CDR1 and CDR2 from the germline V gene are SGHAT and FQNNGV. The CDR3 extends over 14 amino acids. Trimming stripped 2 bases from V and 5 bases from J, with 10 bases between.

There are many counts of this clonotype. This chain joins TRBV12-3 or TRBV12-4 and TRBJ1-4; TRBD1 might be the D (5 bases). V was clipped by 8 bases and J by 0 bases, with 19 bases between them. This CDR3 is built from 17 residues. CDR3 sequence (DNA): TGTGCCAGCGCCAACGGACGACAGACTGCAACTAATGAAAAACTGTTTTTT. The encoded protein is CASANGRQTATNEKLFF.

This clonotype was counted a single time. A read error is possible here, since a much larger clone lies one base away. In this CDR3 the conserved last residue, phenylalanine or tryptophan, is missing, so a read error is likely. The genes are TRBV7-2 and TRBJ1-1; 9 positions match TRBD1. CDR1 is SGHTA, CDR2 FQGNSA, per germline. The CDR3 is 15 residues long. V gave up 1 base and J gave up 7 bases; unmatched junction bases: 7. This CDR3 reads CASSLGGTGKVEAFL. In DNA form, the CDR3 reads TGTGCCAGCAGCTTAGGGGGGACAGGGAAAGTTGAAGCTTTCCTT.

The chain has TRBV5-1 and TRBJ1-1; a possible D gene is TRBD1 (5 bases). V shed 6 bases and J shed 2 bases, with 8 bases lying between them. The germline V gene encodes CDR1 SGHRS and CDR2 YFSETQ. This CDR3 is 12 amino acids long. DNA of the CDR3: TGCGCCAGCAAGGGGATTAACACTGAAGCTTTCTTT. Its translation is CASKGINTEAFF.

This clonotype was seen a few times. This rearrangement joins TRBV7-9 to TRBJ1-2; D remains unclear. Per germline, CDR1 SEHNR and CDR2 FQNEAQ (reference sequence). This CDR3 comprises 15 residues. The V and J ends lost 1 base and 1 base respectively, with 10 bases between them. DNA of the CDR3: TGTGCCAGCAGCTTAGGTGCTCAGTTTAACTATGGCTACACCTTC. This translates into CASSLGAQFNYGYTF.

Note on this clonotype: Possible read error: a much larger clone is one base away. The DNA for the CDR3 is TGCGCCAGCAGCTTGAGAGACGTAGGGAAAGTGACCCAGTACTTC. Translated, it gives CASSLRDVGKVTQYF. The V and J genes are TRBV5-1 and TRBJ2-5, with D unclear. Germline V lookup: CDR1 SGHRS, CDR2 YFSETQ. V lost 1 base and J 7 bases, leaving 17 bases between the germline ends. The CDR3 is 15 amino acids.

This clonotype was recorded many times. The rearrangement joins TRBV3-1 to TRBJ2-7; a possible D gene is TRBD1 (5 bases). This CDR3 has 16 amino acids. In germline, CDR1 is LGHDT, CDR2 YNNKEL (reference sequence). The germline V and J ends were trimmed by 1 base and 2 bases, with 15 bases remaining between them. DNA of the CDR3: TGTGCCAGCAGCCAAGCGAGTGACAGAAAACCCTACGAGCAGTACTTC. Translated: CASSQASDRKPYEQYF.

The J gene is TRBJ2-7, the V gene TRBV5-1, with 11 bases matching TRBD2. The V gene end was trimmed by 3 bases and the J gene end by 7 bases; junction bases not matched to a gene: 9. In germline, CDR1 is SGHRS, CDR2 YFSETQ. The CDR3 spans 15 residues. For the CDR3, the DNA is TGCGCCAGCAGCTCCGGCGGACTAGCGGGCGGGGAGCAGTACTTC. It codes for CASSSGGLAGGEQYF.

This clonotype was recorded many times. The V and J genes are TRBV10-3 and TRBJ2-7; a possible D gene is TRBD1 (6 bases). Per the germline V gene, CDR1 is ENHRY and CDR2 is SYGVKD. V gave up 4 bases and J gave up 3 bases, with 13 bases separating them. This CDR3 has 14 amino acids. The CDR3: CAISGRGRGYEQYF. In DNA form, the CDR3 reads TGTGCCATCAGTGGCCGGGGCAGGGGCTACGAGCAGTACTTC.

This clonotype was seen repeatedly, ten times or more. V and J are TRBV12-3 or TRBV12-4 and TRBJ1-5; no clear D. This CDR3 region has 13 residues. Trimming pared 4 bases from V and 0 bases from J, leaving 4 bases between. The CDR3 region is CASSYNSNQPQHF. In DNA, the CDR3 is TGTGCCAGCAGTTATAATAGCAATCAGCCCCAGCATTTT.

The J gene is TRBJ2-3, the V gene TRBV9; perhaps TRBD2 as D (6 bases). CDR1 and CDR2 from the germline V gene are SGDLS and YYNGEE. The CDR3 is 15 residues long. V was clipped by 0 bases and J by 6 bases, with 14 bases between them. The CDR3 bases are TGTGCCAGCAGCGTAGTGGGGGGAGGAAGGGATACGCAGTATTTT. Protein product: CASSVVGGGRDTQYF.

The V gene is TRBV2, the J gene TRBJ2-5; no clear D gene. This CDR3 has 11 residues. The V and J ends lost 5 bases and 10 bases respectively, with 11 bases between them. Per germline, CDR1 SNHLY and CDR2 FYNNEI. Here the CDR3 DNA reads TGTGCCAGCAGTCCTGTTCACGACCAGTACTTC. Translation: CASSPVHDQYF. Combining the CDR3 with reference TRBV2 and TRBJ2-5 gives the whole variable domain EPEVTQTPSHQVTQMGQEVILRCVPISNHLYFYWYRQILGQKVEFLVSFYNNEISEKSEIFDDQFSVERPDGSNFTLKIRSTKLEDSAMYFCASSPVHDQYFGPGTRLLVL.

This clonotype was picked up many times. The chain links TRBV24-1 to TRBJ2-2, with D possibly matching TRBD1 (6 bases). Germline CDR1 is KGHDR and CDR2 is SFDVKD. V was pared by 5 bases and J by 0 bases, with 12 bases between. The CDR3 has 16 residues. In nucleotides, the CDR3 is TGTGCCACCAGTGGAAGGGGACATACGAACACCGGGGAGCTGTTTTTT. Translating gives CATSGRGHTNTGELFF.

This sequence joins TRBV15 and TRBJ2-1, with D possibly matching TRBD2 (5 bases). Trimming stripped 10 bases from V and 8 bases from J, with 18 bases between. The CDR3 contains 13 residues. Germline V gives CDR1 LNHNV, CDR2 YYDKDF (reference sequence). The CDR3 DNA sequence: TGTGCCAGCAGTGAAAGAGGGTTCGATGAGCAGTTCTTC. Its protein product is CASSERGFDEQFF.

This clonotype was counted ten times or more. J is TRBJ2-7 and V is TRBV20-1, with D possibly being TRBD2 (5 bases). Trimming took 6 bases from V and 6 from J, leaving 21 bases between them. This CDR3 region has 14 residues. Germline V gene sequence: CDR1 DFQATT, CDR2 SNEGSKA (reference sequence). For the CDR3, the DNA is TGCAGTGCCACCCCCACGGACTTACGGCGCGAGCAGTACTTC. This encodes CSATPTDLRREQYF.

The rearrangement joins TRBV5-1 to TRBJ1-2; D possibly corresponds to TRBD1 (5 bases). CDR1 SGHRS and CDR2 YFSETQ come from the germline V gene. Trimming cost V 3 bases and J 4 bases, with 19 bases left between them. The CDR3 is 16 residues long. The CDR3 DNA is TGCGCCAGCAGCTCCACCTCGGCAGGGATCGGCTATGGCTACACCTTC. Its protein product is CASSSTSAGIGYGYTF.

This clonotype came up a few times. The rearrangement links TRBV6-1 to TRBJ1-3, with no clear D. V gave up 3 bases and J gave up 0 bases, with 6 bases separating them. The CDR3 runs 14 residues. CDR1 and CDR2 from the germline V gene are MNHNS and SASEGT. The CDR3 spells CASSERASGNTIYF. The CDR3 coding sequence is TGTGCCAGCAGTGAGAGGGCCTCTGGAAACACCATATATTTT.